One sample yielded the 10 T cell receptor beta chains listed below, sequenced in a study of Ad26.COV2.S vaccination and SARS-CoV-2 variants. Sequenced by immunoSEQ multiplex PCR; TCRdb stores in-frame clones only, minus some. The sample has a few hundred thousand clones; about 80% are singletons. The sample's treatment: around 19 received Ad26.COV2.S at low or high dose, single or two shots; roughly five received placebo; per-sample allocation not given. Sample collection was performed on day 63 after the first vaccine or placebo injection. Sequencing was performed on peripheral blood, taken in a trial of Ad26.COV2.S vaccine versus placebo. The receptors derive from a person aged 18-65 years who received the Ad26.COV2.S COVID-19 vaccine or a placebo.

The chain carries TRBV4-2 and TRBJ2-5; the match to TRBD2 covers 12 bases. Germline V gives CDR1 LGHNA, CDR2 YNFKEQ. The CDR3 is 16 residues long. Losses at the gene ends were 3 bases for V and 5 bases for J; bases not matched to a gene: 7. The CDR3 DNA reads as TGTGCCAGCAGCCATCCCGGACTAGCGGGAAGGGAGACCCAGTACTTC. This encodes CASSHPGLAGRETQYF.

The chain couples TRBV2 to TRBJ2-1, with D hard to call. Germline V lookup: CDR1 SNHLY, CDR2 FYNNEI. The CDR3 covers 16 residues. V was shortened by 6 bases and J by 6 bases, with 21 bases between the two germline ends. This chain's CDR3 is CASSLLRAPFGNEQFF. CDR3 in DNA: TGTGCCAGCAGCTTACTCCGGGCCCCTTTCGGCAATGAGCAGTTCTTC.

This clone was recorded once. This same CDR3 is encoded by further DNA sequences in the sample. The genes are TRBV7-9 and TRBJ2-2; no reliable D call. V lost 2 bases and J 6 bases, leaving 4 bases between the germline ends. This CDR3 region has 12 residues. Germline V gives CDR1 SEHNR, CDR2 FQNEAQ (reference sequence). The CDR3 spells CASSLSAGELFF. The CDR3, as DNA: TGTGCCAGCAGCTTATCGGCCGGGGAGCTGTTTTTT.

The chain recombines TRBV5-4 with TRBJ2-2; 9 positions match TRBD1. The V and J ends lost 4 bases and 0 bases, in that order; junction bases with no gene match: 7. This CDR3 comprises 17 residues. Germline CDR1 and CDR2: SGHNT and YYREEE (reference sequence). The CDR3 nucleotides read TGTGCCAGCAGCGTGGGGGGGACAGGGTCGAACACCGGGGAGCTGTTTTTT. The encoded protein is CASSVGGTGSNTGELFF.

The chain is built from TRBV4-1 and TRBJ2-3; no firm D call. Trimming removed 6 bases at V and 0 bases at J, with 10 bases between. This CDR3 has 14 amino acids. Germline CDR1 and CDR2: MGHRA and YSYEKL. CDR3 in amino acids: CASRLSPSTDTQYF. As DNA, the CDR3 is TGCGCCAGCAGACTGAGCCCTAGCACAGATACGCAGTATTTT.

The rearrangement links TRBV6-5 to TRBJ1-2, with D possibly being TRBD1 (5 bases). The germline V and J ends were trimmed by 8 bases and 7 bases, with 14 bases remaining between them. Germline V gene sequence: CDR1 MNHEY, CDR2 SVGAGI. The CDR3 loop spans 12 amino acids. Written as DNA, the CDR3 is TGTGCCAGCTCGAGACAGCTTGGTGGCTACACCTTC. Amino acids: CASSRQLGGYTF.

This clone came up a few times. The chain employs TRBV24-1 and TRBJ1-6; maybe TRBD1 (5 bases). This CDR3 is 13 amino acids long. Trimming removed 12 bases from V and 6 bases from J, with 14 bases in between. The germline CDR1 and CDR2 sequences are KGHDR and SFDVKD. The CDR3 region is CASQGTANSPLHF. In DNA, the CDR3 is TGTGCCTCCCAAGGGACCGCTAATTCACCCCTCCACTTT.

The CDR3 protein is CASIIGGGQETQYF. The CDR3 region has the DNA TGTGCCAGCATAATAGGAGGGGGTCAAGAGACCCAGTACTTC. The rearrangement links TRBV6-6 to TRBJ2-5; either TRBD1 or TRBD2 may fit D (6 bases each). This CDR3 has 14 amino acids. Germline CDR1 reads MNHNY; CDR2 reads SVGAGI (reference sequence). V shed 7 bases and J shed 2 bases, with 14 bases lying between them.

The V gene is TRBV5-1, the J gene TRBJ2-1, with D possibly TRBD1 on 6 matching bases. Trimming left V 0 bases short and J 0 bases short, with 19 bases between. This CDR3 spans 19 amino acids. CDR1 is SGHRS, CDR2 YFSETQ, per germline. CDR3 residues: CASSLVGARLADSYNEQFF. As DNA, the CDR3 is TGCGCCAGCAGCTTGGTGGGGGCGCGGCTAGCTGACTCCTACAATGAGCAGTTCTTC.

This chain connects TRBV5-5 to TRBJ2-7; D is undetermined. V was shortened by 0 bases and J by 6 bases, with 10 bases between the two germline ends. The CDR3 runs to 13 residues. Germline values: CDR1 SGHKS, CDR2 YYEKEE (reference sequence). CDR3 bases: TGTGCCAGCAGCTTGGGTTGGGGTCTCGAGCAGTACTTC. Amino acid sequence: CASSLGWGLEQYF.